The 21 T cell receptor beta chains below come from one sample, sequenced in a study of spatial heterogeneity in lung cancer. Time point meaning: sample taken at primary tumor resection. Unsorted whole RNA samples from tumor, nontumor lung or frozen PBMC were sequenced. TCRdb fed the 5' RACE reads into MiXCR, producing one record per CDR3 protein. The table records nearly 1,500 distinct CDR3 sequences, roughly 7.9% of them present only once. The material sequenced was normal lung tissue next to the tumor, taken at surgery. The receptors come from a female donor with early-stage non-small cell lung cancer.

This clonotype is labeled large (0.1 to 1%). Little can be read into the size of this beta chain, an off-target read in a library designed for alpha chains. The rearrangement links TRBV19 to TRBJ2-1; no definite D call. This CDR3 comprises 15 residues. V lost 1 base and J lost 9, with 16 bases in between. Germline assignment: CDR1 LNHDA and CDR2 SQIVND (reference sequence). The CDR3 spells CASSIVPRSWGEQFF. In DNA form, the CDR3 reads TGTGCCAGTAGTATAGTCCCTCGGTCTTGGGGTGAGCAGTTCTTC.

This clonotype is deemed medium-sized. A library made for alpha chains picked up this beta chain off target, so its size means little. This sequence joins TRBV29-1 and TRBJ1-2; D perhaps matches TRBD1 (6 bases). The V and J ends lost 4 bases and 6 bases respectively, with 9 bases between them. The length of the CDR3 is 11 residues. CDR1 and CDR2 from the germline V gene are SQVTM and ANQGSEA. CDR3: CSVVGGHGYTF. The DNA for the CDR3 is TGCAGCGTTGTGGGGGGGCATGGCTACACCTTC. Filled out from reference TRBV29-1 and TRBJ1-2, the complete variable domain reads SAVISQKPSRDICQRGTSLTIQCQVDSQVTMMFWYRQQPGQSLTLIATANQGSEATYESGFVIDKFPISRPNLTFSTLTVSNMSPEDSSIYLCSVVGGHGYTFGSGTRLTVV.

This clonotype was seen at least ten times. The library was built for alpha chains, so this beta chain is an off-target read and its size means little. The genes are TRBV12-3 or TRBV12-4 and TRBJ2-2; D may match TRBD1 or TRBD2 (5 bases each). This CDR3 contains 14 residues. V dropped 6 bases and J dropped 1 base, with 9 bases sitting between them. The CDR3 DNA reads as TGTGCCAGCAGGGGGACCGGGAACACCGGGGAGCTGTTTTTT. Translation: CASRGTGNTGELFF.

In its sample, this clonotype is medium-sized. This beta chain is off target for a library built for alpha chains, so its abundance means little. The CDR3 bases are TGTGCCTGGAGTGTAGGGCTAGACGGTCGGGAGACCCAGTACTTC. Residues: CAWSVGLDGRETQYF. This rearrangement joins TRBV30 to TRBJ2-5; D remains ambiguous. There are 15 residues in the CDR3. Per germline, CDR1 GTSNPN and CDR2 SVGIG (reference sequence). Trimming took 0 bases from V and 5 from J, leaving 16 bases between them.

This clonotype has just a few counts. The library was designed around alpha chains, so this beta chain is a stray read whose abundance carries little weight. V usage is TRBV6-5 and J usage is TRBJ2-2; D not resolved. Trimming left V 0 bases short and J 0 bases short, with 2 bases between. This CDR3 region has 14 residues. Germline V gene data show CDR1 as MNHEY and CDR2 as SVGAGI. The chain's CDR3 is CASSYSPNTGELFF. CDR3 DNA sequence: TGTGCCAGCAGTTACTCGCCGAACACCGGGGAGCTGTTTTTT.

This clonotype qualifies as medium-sized. Within a library made for alpha chains, this beta chain is off target, and its count is uninformative. The chain recombines TRBV12-3 or TRBV12-4 with TRBJ2-2; unclear D gene. The CDR3 contains 11 residues. V lost 6 bases and J lost 4, with 3 bases in between. CDR3 loop: CASSRTGELFF. In DNA, the CDR3 is TGTGCCAGCAGCCGCACCGGGGAGCTGTTTTTT.

In the case of this clonotype: This beta chain is a stray read from a library made for alpha chains; its abundance is not meaningful. J is TRBJ1-2 and V is TRBV20-1, with 7 bases lining up with TRBD1. Trimming took 0 bases from V and 5 from J; bases not matched to a gene: 12. CDR3 length: 16 residues. Per germline, CDR1 DFQATT and CDR2 SNEGSKA (reference sequence). In DNA form, the CDR3 reads TGCAGTGCTAGAGACCTTAGGACAGGACCCTCGTATGGCTACACCTTC. Translated, it gives CSARDLRTGPSYGYTF.

In regard to this clonotype: Being off target in a library aimed at alpha chains, this beta chain has a size of little meaning. J is TRBJ1-5 and V is TRBV7-2; possibly TRBD1 for D (6 bases). Germline V gene data show CDR1 as SGHTA and CDR2 as FQGNSA. There are 13 residues in the CDR3. V gave up 5 bases and J gave up 6 bases, with 11 bases separating them. The CDR3 sequence is CASSPGQLQPQHF. The CDR3 bases are TGTGCCAGCAGCCCTGGACAGCTTCAGCCCCAGCATTTT.

By frequency in the sample, this clonotype is medium-sized (0.01 to 0.1%). Being off target in a library aimed at alpha chains, this beta chain has a size of little meaning. The rearrangement uses TRBV20-1 and TRBJ1-2; D is uncertain. This CDR3 contains 14 residues. The V end lost 6 bases, the J end lost 0 bases, and 14 bases lay between the germline ends. Germline CDR1 is DFQATT and CDR2 is SNEGSKA (reference sequence). CDR3 sequence (DNA): TGCAGTGCCCCCGTGGCCGAAGCTAACTATGGCTACACCTTC. It encodes CSAPVAEANYGYTF.

This clonotype is large within its sample. This beta chain appears as a stray read in a library generated for alpha chains; its size is not informative. This rearrangement joins TRBV29-1 to TRBJ1-2, with 9 bases that match TRBD1. Germline V gene data show CDR1 as SQVTM and CDR2 as ANQGSEA. J was trimmed by 4 bases and V by 4 bases; bases with no gene match: 4. CDR3 length: 13 residues. Here the CDR3 reads CSVGDRESYGYTF. The CDR3 bases are TGCAGCGTTGGGGACAGGGAGAGCTATGGCTACACCTTC.

In this sample, this clonotype turned up many times. This beta chain is an unintended read in a library built for alpha chains; its size means little. V and J are TRBV5-1 and TRBJ2-1, with D perhaps TRBD1 (5 bases). CDR1 is SGHRS, CDR2 YFSETQ, per germline. Trimming shortened V by 4 bases and J by 6 bases, and 14 bases separated the two germline ends. The CDR3 runs to 14 residues. Here the CDR3 reads CASSVDSRINEQFF. The CDR3 DNA sequence: TGCGCCAGCAGCGTAGACAGCCGTATCAATGAGCAGTTCTTC.

This clonotype is labeled as medium-sized (0.01 to 0.1%). This beta chain represents an off-target read in a library built for alpha chains; its size is of limited meaning. The J gene is TRBJ2-7, the V gene TRBV5-1; tentatively, D is TRBD1 (6 bases). Germline lookup yields CDR1 SGHRS and CDR2 YFSETQ. The V end was cut by 0 bases, the J end by 6 bases, with 10 bases between. CDR3 length: 13 residues. The CDR3: CASSLVGGPEQYF. DNA of the CDR3: TGCGCCAGCAGCTTGGTAGGGGGTCCCGAGCAGTACTTC.

In its sample, this clonotype was seen many times. The size of this beta chain means little, since it is a stray read in a library made for alpha chains. This chain connects TRBV4-3 to TRBJ2-1; D is unresolved. The length of the CDR3 is 13 residues. The V end lost 0 bases, the J end lost 10 bases, and 10 bases lay between the germline ends. Germline assignment: CDR1 LGHNA and CDR2 YSLEER. CDR3 region: CASSQDPQDEQFF. As DNA, the CDR3 is TGCGCCAGCAGCCAAGATCCGCAGGACGAGCAGTTCTTC.

Relative to its sample, this clonotype is large. A library prepared for alpha chains yielded this beta chain as an off-target read; its size is of little meaning. This chain uses TRBV30 with TRBJ1-1; D unclear. This CDR3 has 12 residues. CDR1 and CDR2 from the germline V gene are GTSNPN and SVGIG (reference sequence). With 5 bases removed from V and 0 bases from J, the gap between germline ends came to 7 bases. The CDR3: CAWGPMNTEAFF. The CDR3 DNA reads TGTGCCTGGGGGCCGATGAACACTGAAGCTTTCTTT.

This clonotype is judged large (0.1 to 1%). This beta chain is an off-target read within a library intended for alpha chains, so its frequency means little. This chain connects TRBV7-2 to TRBJ1-6; D uncertain. This CDR3 is 12 amino acids long. Trimming cost V 6 bases and J 10 bases, with 10 bases left between them. Germline V CDR1 and CDR2: SGHTA, FQGNSA. The CDR3 loop is CASSPSVSPLHF. The CDR3 DNA reads as TGTGCCAGCAGTCCGTCTGTCTCACCCCTCCACTTT.

About this clonotype: This beta chain is off target for a library built for alpha chains, so its abundance means little. The rearrangement uses TRBV2 and TRBJ2-6; D could derive from TRBD1 or TRBD2 (5 bases each). This CDR3 has 13 amino acids. CDR1 SNHLY and CDR2 FYNNEI come from the germline V gene. V was pared by 7 bases and J by 4 bases, with 8 bases between. The CDR3 DNA reads TGTGCCAGCACGGGGCCCGGGGCCAACGTCCTGACTTTC. Translation: CASTGPGANVLTF.

The sample holds many counts of this clonotype. This beta chain is an off-target read within a library intended for alpha chains, so its frequency means little. V is TRBV3-1 and J is TRBJ1-6, with D unresolved. V lost 1 base and J lost 9, with 10 bases in between. Germline V gene sequence: CDR1 LGHDT, CDR2 YNNKEL (reference sequence). The CDR3 is 14 residues long. The CDR3 sequence is CASSQGGILSPLHF. The CDR3, as DNA: TGTGCCAGCAGCCAAGGAGGTATCCTTTCACCCCTCCACTTT.

This clonotype rates as medium-sized (0.01 to 0.1%). A library prepared for alpha chains yielded this beta chain as an off-target read; its size is of little meaning. The V call is TRBV12-3 or TRBV12-4, the J call TRBJ2-7; 7 bases are shared with TRBD2. With V trimmed by 7 bases and J by 0 bases, 9 bases remained unmatched. The CDR3 contains 15 residues. CDR3 sequence: CASITTSPTSYEQYF. The CDR3 DNA is TGTGCCAGCATTACGACTAGCCCGACCTCCTACGAGCAGTACTTC.

This clonotype is classed as medium-sized. A library prepared for alpha chains yielded this beta chain as an off-target read; its size is of little meaning. The chain combines TRBV2 with TRBJ2-7; maybe TRBD2 (6 bases). The ends were cut back, 9 bases at V and 6 bases at J, with 15 bases in the middle. This CDR3 contains 12 residues. Per germline, CDR1 SNHLY and CDR2 FYNNEI. The CDR3 spells CASTGGMAEQYF. Written as DNA, the CDR3 is TGTGCCAGTACCGGGGGTATGGCCGAGCAGTACTTC.

Of note for this clonotype: This beta chain came through as a stray read in a library set up for alpha chains, and its size says little. The chain has TRBV28 and TRBJ2-2, with D possibly TRBD1 on 6 matching bases. The V gene's germline CDR1 is MDHEN and CDR2 SYDVKM. The V end was cut by 5 bases, the J end by 6 bases, with 16 bases between. This CDR3 contains 15 residues. In DNA, the CDR3 is TGTGCCAGCAGTACATATTCAGGGGCGTCCGGGGAGCTGTTTTTT. Translation: CASSTYSGASGELFF. The entire variable domain, with the rest obtained from reference TRBV28 and TRBJ2-2, is as follows: DVKVTQSSRYLVKRTGEKVFLECVQDMDHENMFWYRQDPGLGLRLIYFSYDVKMKEKGDIPEGYSVSREKKERFSLILESASTNQTSMYLCASSTYSGASGELFFGEGSRLTVL.

This clonotype is labeled medium-sized. This beta chain was picked up by a library intended for alpha chains and is off target, so its count carries little meaning. The rearrangement links TRBV20-1 to TRBJ2-3; perhaps TRBD2 as D (5 bases). CDR1 DFQATT and CDR2 SNEGSKA come from the germline V gene (reference sequence). Trimming stripped 8 bases from V and 7 bases from J, with 16 bases between. This CDR3 has 12 amino acids. The CDR3 coding sequence is TGCAGTTCCTTTCTAGAGGGAAATACGCAGTATTTT. It codes for CSSFLEGNTQYF.